A single T cell receptor (beta chain) is shown here with its context. Sequencing was performed with immunoSEQ multiplex PCR; in TCRdb, only in-frame clones are kept and a portion is missing. The table has some 60,000 clones, approximately 87% seen once. This sample was taken from a study of technical replicates of blood from four donors. The germline V gene encodes CDR1 MNHNS and CDR2 SASEGT. V was pared by 7 bases and J by 2 bases, with 10 bases between. The CDR3 runs 13 residues. The receptor comes from a human donor in good health. Some clones in this sample may be carry-over from other donors' samples. Specimen: PBMCs. The chain joins TRBV6-1 to TRBJ2-3; weak D call: TRBD2 (5 bases). The CDR3 sequence: CASNGENTDTQYF. Written as DNA, the CDR3 is TGTGCCAGCAACGGGGAGAACACAGATACGCAGTATTTT.